One and the same sample provided the 25 T cell receptor beta chains below, sequenced in a study of blood T cell repertoires in COVID-19. The assay was immunoSEQ multiplex PCR, and TCRdb's table has in-frame clones only and misses some. Of about 230,000 clones detected, about 87% appear once; the ten largest clones hold approximately 2.4%. The specimen sequenced was peripheral blood. These receptors originate from a man younger than 45 with COVID-19, enrolled during active disease.

This sequence joins TRBV24-1 and TRBJ2-1; 10 nucleotides align to TRBD2. The length of the CDR3 is 15 residues. The germline V gene has CDR1 KGHDR and CDR2 SFDVKD. The V and J ends lost 4 bases and 6 bases, in that order; junction bases with no gene match: 5. CDR3 residues: CATSEGSGGANEQFF. The CDR3 DNA is TGTGCCACCAGTGAAGGGAGCGGGGGGGCCAATGAGCAGTTCTTC.

This clone was seen a single time. This chain connects TRBV5-1 to TRBJ1-4; no definite D call. The CDR3 is made up of 15 amino acids. Germline V gives CDR1 SGHRS, CDR2 YFSETQ. Trimming removed 0 bases from V and 3 bases from J, with 9 bases in between. CDR3 amino acids: CASSLGGGPNEKLFF. CDR3 sequence (DNA): TGCGCCAGCAGCTTGGGGGGAGGGCCTAATGAAAAACTGTTTTTT. The variable domain in full, with the rest retrieved from reference TRBV5-1 and TRBJ1-4, is KAGVTQTPRYLIKTRGQQVTLSCSPISGHRSVSWYQQTPGQGLQFLFEYFSETQRNKGNFPGRFSGRQFSNSRSEMNVSTLELGDSALYLCASSLGGGPNEKLFFGSGTQLSVL.

The rearrangement joins TRBV20-1 to TRBJ1-1, with D hard to call. V was shortened by 3 bases and J by 0 bases, with 8 bases between the two germline ends. This CDR3 is built from 13 residues. CDR1 and CDR2 from the germline V gene are DFQATT and SNEGSKA (reference sequence). CDR3 in DNA: TGCAGTGCTAGTGGCCAGTTGAACACTGAAGCTTTCTTT. Translated, it gives CSASGQLNTEAFF.

This clone was detected only once. This sequence joins TRBV27 and TRBJ1-4, with D possibly matching TRBD1 (6 bases). The CDR3 runs 14 residues. Germline CDR1 and CDR2: MNHEY and SMNVEV (reference sequence). Trimming cost V 3 bases and J 4 bases, with 9 bases left between them. The CDR3 sequence: CASSFDRSNEKLFF. The CDR3 nucleotides read TGTGCCAGCAGTTTCGACAGGAGTAATGAAAAACTGTTTTTT. Filled out from reference TRBV27 and TRBJ1-4, the complete variable domain reads EAQVTQNPRYLITVTGKKLTVTCSQNMNHEYMSWYRQDPGLGLRQIYYSMNVEVTDKGDVPEGYKVSRKEKRNFPLILESPSPNQTSLYFCASSFDRSNEKLFFGSGTQLSVL.

The chain combines TRBV7-2 with TRBJ2-6, with D hard to call. With 5 bases removed from V and 0 bases from J, the gap between germline ends came to 5 bases. Germline-derived CDR1 and CDR2 are SGHTA and FQGNSA. The CDR3 loop spans 14 amino acids. The CDR3 reads CASSRISGANVLTF. CDR3 DNA: TGTGCCAGCAGCCGTATCTCTGGGGCCAACGTCCTGACTTTC.

This chain uses TRBV6-5 with TRBJ2-2, with D hard to call. The CDR3 has 14 residues. Trimming removed 2 bases at V and 2 bases at J, with 6 bases between. Germline V gene lookup returns CDR1 MNHEY and CDR2 SVGAGI. CDR3: CASSYGLNTGELFF. The CDR3 region has the DNA TGTGCCAGCAGTTACGGGCTAAACACCGGGGAGCTGTTTTTT.

This clone was observed once. The chain has TRBV19 and TRBJ2-3, with D perhaps TRBD2 (6 bases). Germline V gene lookup returns CDR1 LNHDA and CDR2 SQIVND (reference sequence). CDR3 length: 12 residues. The V end lost 7 bases, the J end lost 6 bases, and 11 bases lay between the germline ends. CDR3 region: CASTPGRDTQYF. CDR3 bases: TGTGCCAGTACCCCTGGGAGGGATACGCAGTATTTT.

This clone occurred a few times. The chain combines TRBV5-1 with TRBJ1-4; tentative D call: TRBD1 (5 bases). The germline V gene has CDR1 SGHRS and CDR2 YFSETQ. This CDR3 is built from 14 residues. The V and J ends lost 2 bases and 3 bases respectively, with 8 bases between them. For the CDR3, the DNA is TGCGCCAGCAGCTTAGACAGTTCTAATGAAAAACTGTTTTTT. It yields the protein CASSLDSSNEKLFF.

CDR3 in amino acids: CASRGQALWGYTF. The DNA for the CDR3 is TGTGCCAGCAGGGGTCAGGCCCTGTGGGGCTACACCTTC. The chain combines TRBV2 with TRBJ1-2; no clear D. The V end was cut by 6 bases, the J end by 8 bases, with 16 bases between. Germline lookup yields CDR1 SNHLY and CDR2 FYNNEI. CDR3 length equals 13 residues.

The rearrangement uses TRBV6-1 and TRBJ2-7; TRBD1 might be the D (7 bases). The germline CDR1 and CDR2 sequences are MNHNS and SASEGT. V gave up 3 bases and J gave up 1 base, with 13 bases separating them. The CDR3 runs to 15 residues. The CDR3 sequence: CASSDRGTASYEQYF. In nucleotides, the CDR3 is TGTGCCAGCAGTGACCGGGGGACAGCTTCCTACGAGCAGTACTTC.

The J gene is TRBJ1-1, the V gene TRBV25-1, with a weak D call TRBD1 (6 bases). CDR1 and CDR2 (germline): MGHDK, SYGVNS. The V and J ends lost 6 bases and 5 bases respectively, with 13 bases between them. The CDR3 length is 13 residues. CDR3 coding DNA: TGTGCCAGCAGCTCCAGGGGAAAGACTGAAGCTTTCTTT. Its protein product is CASSSRGKTEAFF.

This chain joins TRBV28 and TRBJ2-7; D ambiguous. CDR3 size: 14 residues. V lost 4 bases to trimming and J lost 3 bases, with 13 bases between them. CDR1 is MDHEN, CDR2 SYDVKM, per germline. In DNA form, the CDR3 reads TGTGCCAGCAGTTCCCCCGGGTTAGGCTACGAGCAGTACTTC. It translates to CASSSPGLGYEQYF.

The rearrangement links TRBV5-4 to TRBJ2-3; D remains ambiguous. The CDR3 consists of 13 residues. V was pared by 4 bases and J by 5 bases, with 11 bases between. CDR1 is SGHNT and CDR2 is YYREEE in the germline V gene (reference sequence). The CDR3, as DNA: TGTGCCAGCAGCCCCGGCGGAATAGATACGCAGTATTTT. Translated, it gives CASSPGGIDTQYF.

This clone occurred once. The chain couples TRBV7-3 to TRBJ2-1; no definite D call. V was shortened by 3 bases and J by 2 bases, with 11 bases between the two germline ends. The CDR3 contains 15 residues. CDR1 and CDR2 from the germline V gene are SGHTA and FQGTGA. The CDR3 coding sequence is TGTGCCAGCAGCTTGGGCCCTGTAGCCTACAATGAGCAGTTCTTC. It encodes CASSLGPVAYNEQFF.

The chain joins TRBV19 to TRBJ1-3, with 10 bases fitting TRBD1. The CDR3 loop spans 16 amino acids. Germline CDR1 is LNHDA and CDR2 is SQIVND (reference sequence). After removal of 5 bases from V and 2 bases from J, the junction contained 6 bases not matched to a gene. This chain's CDR3 is CASSSPDRGPGNTIYF. The CDR3 coding sequence is TGTGCCAGTAGTTCCCCTGACAGGGGGCCTGGAAACACCATATATTTT.

The V and J genes are TRBV19 and TRBJ1-3; the match to TRBD1 covers 7 bases. The CDR3 is made up of 15 amino acids. Germline V gene data show CDR1 as LNHDA and CDR2 as SQIVND (reference sequence). V was pared by 5 bases and J by 0 bases, with 4 bases of the junction left unmatched. CDR3 amino acids: CASSGSGGSGNTIYF. The CDR3 DNA follows: TGTGCCAGTAGTGGTTCAGGGGGCTCTGGAAACACCATATATTTT.

This chain joins TRBV5-1 and TRBJ2-1; tentative D call: TRBD1 (5 bases). This CDR3 has 15 residues. Trimming shortened V by 2 bases and J by 4 bases, and 13 bases separated the two germline ends. The germline CDR1 and CDR2 sequences are SGHRS and YFSETQ. The CDR3 DNA is TGCGCCAGCAGCTTACAGGTTAAGGTTTACAATGAGCAGTTCTTC. Translated: CASSLQVKVYNEQFF.

The chain carries TRBV3-1 (or the pseudogene TRBV3-2) and TRBJ1-1; 8 positions agree with TRBD1. CDR3 length: 15 residues. The junction had 11 bases not matched to a gene; V was cut back by 6 bases and J by 5 bases. Germline CDR1 reads LGHDT; CDR2 reads YNNKEL (reference sequence). CDR3 nucleotide sequence: TGTGCCAGCAGTCCTATGACAGGGGTGATTACTGAAGCTTTCTTT. Translating it yields CASSPMTGVITEAFF.

The rearrangement uses TRBV10-3 and TRBJ1-1; 7 positions match TRBD1. With V trimmed by 6 bases and J by 3 bases, 13 bases remained unmatched. The CDR3 has 16 amino acids. Germline assignment: CDR1 ENHRY and CDR2 SYGVKD. The CDR3 loop reads CAIRRRQGLGDTEAFF. The DNA for the CDR3 is TGTGCCATCAGACGCAGACAGGGCTTGGGGGACACTGAAGCTTTCTTT.

J is TRBJ2-1 and V is TRBV19, with D possibly TRBD2 on 5 matching bases. The CDR3 contains 16 residues. V lost 5 bases to trimming and J lost 4 bases, with 18 bases between them. The germline gives CDR1 LNHDA, CDR2 SQIVND (reference sequence). The CDR3 region is CASSPRIERLYNEQFF. In DNA form, the CDR3 reads TGTGCCAGTAGTCCTCGGATCGAGAGACTATACAATGAGCAGTTCTTC.

CDR3 amino acids: CASSLFQGWEAFF. CDR3 bases: TGTGCCAGCAGCTTGTTCCAGGGGTGGGAAGCTTTCTTT. The V and J genes are TRBV5-5 and TRBJ1-1; TRBD1 is a possible D gene (6 bases). The V end lost 1 base, the J end lost 8 bases, and 12 bases lay between the germline ends. The CDR3 spans 13 residues. Germline V gene lookup returns CDR1 SGHKS and CDR2 YYEKEE (reference sequence). Using reference TRBV5-5 and TRBJ1-1 for the parts outside the CDR3, the full variable domain is DAGVTQSPTHLIKTRGQQVTLRCSPISGHKSVSWYQQVLGQGPQFIFQYYEKEERGRGNFPDRFSARQFPNYSSELNVNALLLGDSALYLCASSLFQGWEAFFGQGTRLTVV.

The chain joins TRBV4-3 to TRBJ1-4, with 9 bases that match TRBD1. Losses at the gene ends were 4 bases for V and 7 bases for J; bases not matched to a gene: 4. CDR1 LGHNA and CDR2 YSLEER come from the germline V gene. CDR3 length: 14 amino acids. For the CDR3, the DNA is TGCGCCAGCAGCCCCGGGACAGGGCGTGAAAAACTGTTTTTT. Protein: CASSPGTGREKLFF.

The J gene is TRBJ2-1, the V gene TRBV18; perhaps TRBD2 as D (6 bases). V shed 5 bases and J shed 2 bases, with 13 bases lying between them. CDR1 KGHSH and CDR2 LQKENI come from the germline V gene. The CDR3 is made up of 15 amino acids. This CDR3 is CASSGPAGTYNEQFF. In nucleotides, the CDR3 is TGTGCCAGCTCAGGGCCCGCGGGAACCTACAATGAGCAGTTCTTC.

The count of this clone is one. This chain connects TRBV5-5 to TRBJ1-2; possible D gene TRBD1, 6 bases. CDR1 is SGHKS, CDR2 YYEKEE, per germline (reference sequence). Between the trimmed V and J ends, which lost 4 bases and 6 bases, there was a span of 13 bases. This CDR3 region has 13 residues. Written as DNA, the CDR3 is TGTGCCAGCAGCAACAGGGAGTGGGATGGCTACACCTTC. This codes for CASSNREWDGYTF.

V and J are TRBV18 and TRBJ2-7; a weak D match, TRBD2 (6 bases). Germline-derived CDR1 and CDR2 are KGHSH and LQKENI. The CDR3 runs to 15 residues. The ends were cut back, 6 bases at V and 9 bases at J, with 24 bases in the middle. CDR3: CASSVPLAGPGRQYF. CDR3 nucleotide sequence: TGTGCCAGCTCGGTGCCGTTGGCGGGGCCGGGGCGGCAGTACTTC.